This is a list of T cell receptor beta chains from one sample in a study of T cells in pancreatic ductal adenocarcinoma. Measured with immunoSEQ multiplex PCR; TCRdb has only the in-frame clones, and not every one. The table includes roughly 100,000 clones, nearly 95% detected once. Sequenced sample: PBMCs. The receptors derive from a human donor with pancreatic ductal adenocarcinoma. CDR3s include the opening cysteine and the closing phenylalanine or tryptophan. Fields, in order: clone size, J gene, D gene, V gene, CDR3 DNA, CDR3 protein. The D gene is left open where the match is weak. Expanded clones get a size class; other rows say once, few or many, or leave the size out.

-	TRBJ1-2	-	TRBV28	TGTGCCAGCAGTTTCCGGGACACCCGAGGAGCTCAAGGCTACACCTTC	CASSFRDTRGAQGYTF
-	TRBJ1-3	-	TRBV28	TGTGCCAGCAGTGGGAGGTCAAGGGACTCTGGAAACACCATATATTTT	CASSGRSRDSGNTIYF
-	TRBJ2-2	-	TRBV10-3	TGTGCCATCAGTGAATTAACCGGGGAGCTGTTTTTT	CAISELTGELFF
-	TRBJ1-3	-	TRBV5-1	TGCGCCAGCAGCTTGCAGGAAATTACTGGAAACACCATATATTTT	CASSLQEITGNTIYF
-	TRBJ2-1	TRBD2	TRBV9	TGTGCCAGCAGCGTAGCGTTGGTCGGACTAGGGGCCCCTAATGAGCAGTTCTTC	CASSVALVGLGAPNEQFF
-	TRBJ2-7	-	TRBV29-1	TGCAGCGTTGGCAGGGGCCTAACCTACGAGCAGTACTTC	CSVGRGLTYEQYF
-	TRBJ2-7	TRBD1	TRBV5-6	TGTGCCAGCAGGGGGCGTCCGGGACAGGGTGGTTACGAGCAGTACTTC	CASRGRPGQGGYEQYF
once	TRBJ2-7	-	TRBV5-8	TGTGCCAGCAGTTCGGAAGCGGGCGAGATGTACGAGCAGTACTTC	CASSSEAGEMYEQYF
once	TRBJ1-1	-	TRBV28	TGTGCCAGCAGTTTATCAACCGGGGGTACTGAAGCTTTCTTT	CASSLSTGGTEAFF
-	TRBJ2-7	TRBD2	TRBV7-6	TGTGCCAGCAGCCCCCAGCGGGAGGCCTACGAGCAGTACTTC	CASSPQREAYEQYF
-	TRBJ2-1	TRBD1	TRBV19	TGTGCCAGTAGTGGGCAGGGGGAAGGGTACAATGAGCAGTTCTTC	CASSGQGEGYNEQFF
-	TRBJ2-3	TRBD1	TRBV19	TGTGCCAGTAGTCCGGGACAGAACACAGATACGCAGTATTTT	CASSPGQNTDTQYF
few	TRBJ2-7	-	TRBV28	TGTGCCAGCAGTCGTCCAGGGTCCTACGAGCAGTACTTC	CASSRPGSYEQYF
once	TRBJ1-5	-	TRBV28	TGTGCCAGCAGTTTAAAGGAGGGGAGGAGTCAGCCCCAGCATTTT	CASSLKEGRSQPQHF
-	TRBJ2-2	-	TRBV7-9	TGTGCCAGCAGCCAGAAGCCCCAGGGGACCGGGGAGCTGTTTTTT	CASSQKPQGTGELFF
-	TRBJ2-7	TRBD1	TRBV18	TGTGCCAGCTCAGTGGGACAGATATCCTCCTACGAGCAGTACTTC	CASSVGQISSYEQYF
-	TRBJ2-3	-	TRBV7-3	TGTGCCAGCAGCTTAGGGGCCAGCGGGACAGATACGCAGTATTTT	CASSLGASGTDTQYF
-	TRBJ1-5	-	TRBV7-9	TGTGCCAGCAGCTTAGAAGGGGTTGGTCAGCCCCAGCATTTT	CASSLEGVGQPQHF
-	TRBJ2-3	-	TRBV6-1	TGTGCCAGCAGTGAAGATCGACAGCGCACAGATACGCAGTATTTT	CASSEDRQRTDTQYF
-	TRBJ2-7	TRBD2	TRBV18	TGTGCCAGCTCCCCGGTCGTTGGGATAGCGGGAGGGCCCTACGAGCAGTACTTC	CASSPVVGIAGGPYEQYF
-	TRBJ1-4	TRBD1	TRBV5-8	TGTGCCAGCAGTTTAGACAGGGTCAATGAAAAACTGTTTTTT	CASSLDRVNEKLFF
many	TRBJ2-1	-	TRBV7-9	TGTGCCAGCAGCTTAAGTAGCGGACCCAATGAGCAGTTCTTC	CASSLSSGPNEQFF
-	TRBJ2-4	TRBD2	TRBV4-3	TGCGCCAGCAGCCAAGATTTTAAAGCGGGAGTAGGGGTTGTCAAAAACATTCAGTACTTC	CASSQDFKAGVGVVKNIQYF
once	TRBJ1-5	-	TRBV5-8	TGTGCCAGCAGCTCCGCGAGACAGAGCGGCAATCAGCCCCAGCATTTT	CASSSARQSGNQPQHF
once	TRBJ1-1	TRBD1	TRBV19	TGTGCCAGCCTATCACCAGGGGGTAAGCTCACTGAAGCTTTCTTT	CASLSPGGKLTEAFF
-	TRBJ2-5	TRBD1	TRBV7-6	TGTGCCAGCAGCCACCCCCCCAGGGGGCAGAAGACCCAGTACTTC	CASSHPPRGQKTQYF